Reported below is one T cell receptor (beta chain). The antigen remains unidentified. The sample is drawn from a study of T cell responses to AZD1222 COVID-19 vaccine. This CDR3 comprises 14 residues. CDR1 and CDR2 (germline): MNHEY, SMNVEV (reference sequence). V lost 4 bases to trimming and J lost 3 bases, with 12 bases between them. The table came from immunoSEQ multiplex PCR; TCRdb's copy has only in-frame clones and leaves some out. The sample yields about 120,000 clones, 85% to 90% seen once. Study-level results: The peak T cell response came first, and repertoires were sampled only after it.

The TCR originated in an adult in good health. This material consisted of peripheral blood, taken on day 0 of AZD1222 vaccination. The chain joins TRBV27 to TRBJ1-1; D gene ambiguous. This CDR3 is CASSSTKEDTEAFF. The CDR3 DNA follows: TGTGCCAGCAGTTCCACTAAAGAGGACACTGAAGCTTTCTTT.